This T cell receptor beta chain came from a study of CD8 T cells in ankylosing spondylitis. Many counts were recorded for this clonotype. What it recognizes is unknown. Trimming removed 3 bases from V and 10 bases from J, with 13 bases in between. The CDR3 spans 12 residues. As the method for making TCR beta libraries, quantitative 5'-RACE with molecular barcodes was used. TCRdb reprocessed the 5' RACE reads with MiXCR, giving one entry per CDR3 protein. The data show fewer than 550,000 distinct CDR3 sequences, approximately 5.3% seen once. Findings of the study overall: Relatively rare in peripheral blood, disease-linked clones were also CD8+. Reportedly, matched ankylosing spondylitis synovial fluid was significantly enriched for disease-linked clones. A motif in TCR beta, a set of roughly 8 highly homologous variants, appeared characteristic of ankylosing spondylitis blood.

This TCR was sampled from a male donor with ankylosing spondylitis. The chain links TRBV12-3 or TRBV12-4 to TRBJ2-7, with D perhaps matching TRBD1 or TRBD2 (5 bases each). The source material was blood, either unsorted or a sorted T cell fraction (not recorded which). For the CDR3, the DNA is TGTGCCAGCAGTTTGGGACGGCTAGCACAGTACTTC. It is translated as CASSLGRLAQYF.